The clone carrying this TCR beta chain was observed a handful of times. Antigen unknown. CDR3 length equals 17 residues. Trimming removed 2 bases from V and 0 bases from J, with 15 bases in between. Looked up from germline, CDR1 is MNHEY and CDR2 is SVGEGT. From the reads, TCRdb called clonotypes with MiXCR, one entry per CDR3 protein. The table has under 850,000 distinct CDR3 sequences, 35% seen once. These data come from a study of T cell repertoires in cytomegalovirus infection. On the study more broadly: Carrying CMV and the relevant HLA type showed in public TCR beta signatures.

General observations from the study: Within the response measured ex vivo, HLA-C-restricted CMV-specific TCR beta clonotypes were dominant. Cumulated frequencies of public TCR beta families served to identify carriers of CMV plus the relevant HLA.

This TCR derives from a human donor in good health (CMV status not recorded). Some clones in this sample may be carry-over from other donors' samples. The sample comprised PBMCs. The chain couples TRBV6-2 or TRBV6-3 to TRBJ2-3; possibly TRBD2 for D (7 bases). This CDR3 reads CASSYGGGRGSTDTQYF. Written as DNA, the CDR3 is TGTGCCAGCAGTTACGGGGGGGGGCGGGGGAGCACAGATACGCAGTATTTT.